This TCR beta chain was obtained from a study of cytomegalovirus exposure and HLA in healthy donors. The PCR contained 60 Vbeta and 13 Jbeta primers. Sequencing used immunoSEQ multiplex PCR; TCRdb keeps in-frame clones, though not all of them. The sample includes under 200,000 clones, around 83% of them seen just once. The CDR3 loop spans 17 amino acids. Germline CDR1 is PRHDT and CDR2 is FYEKMQ (reference sequence). After removal of 4 bases from V and 1 base from J, the junction contained 12 bases not matched to a gene. The sequence derives from a woman between 18 and 29 years old in good health and CMV-seronegative. The sample taken for sequencing was PBMCs. This chain joins TRBV13 and TRBJ1-1; 7 nucleotides match TRBD1. CDR3 DNA sequence: TGTGCCAGCAGCTCAATGACAGGGCAAACTCGGAACACTGAAGCTTTCTTT. Translation gives CASSSMTGQTRNTEAFF.